Listed here are 21 T cell receptor beta chains from one sample, sequenced in a study of T cell responses to AZD1222 COVID-19 vaccine. Sequencing was performed with immunoSEQ multiplex PCR; in TCRdb, only in-frame clones are kept and a portion is missing. The sample carries about 130,000 clones, roughly 88% recorded once. This material consisted of peripheral blood, taken on day 0 of AZD1222 vaccination. Every receptor here comes from an adult in good health.

This clone has only one observation. V is TRBV10-1 and J is TRBJ2-5, with TRBD1 matching over 7 bases. The J segment lost 6 bases and the V segment lost 6 bases, leaving 7 bases of the junction unmatched. The V gene's germline CDR1 is WNHNN and CDR2 SYGVQD (reference sequence). The length of the CDR3 is 13 residues. The CDR3 bases are TGCGCCAGCAGCCGGACAGGTGGACAGACCCAGTACTTC. Translating gives CASSRTGGQTQYF.

The genes are TRBV7-9 and TRBJ1-3; D is uncertain. Trimming took 5 bases from V and 0 from J, leaving 14 bases between them. CDR3 length equals 16 residues. CDR1 SEHNR and CDR2 FQNEAQ come from the germline V gene (reference sequence). CDR3 in amino acids: CASSTGRPNSGNTIYF. CDR3 bases: TGTGCCAGCAGCACTGGACGGCCCAACTCTGGAAACACCATATATTTT.

The V and J genes are TRBV6-5 and TRBJ2-7, with 8 nucleotides matching TRBD1. The J segment lost 4 bases and the V segment lost 8 bases, leaving 4 bases of the junction unmatched. The CDR3 consists of 12 residues. Germline V gives CDR1 MNHEY, CDR2 SVGAGI. The CDR3 sequence is CASRDRIYEQYF. The CDR3 DNA is TGTGCCAGCCGGGACAGGATATACGAGCAGTACTTC.

The chain joins TRBV5-8 to TRBJ1-4, with 10 bases matching TRBD1. The length of the CDR3 is 15 residues. V gave up 3 bases and J gave up 7 bases; unmatched junction bases: 6. Germline V lookup: CDR1 SGHTS, CDR2 YDEGEE. CDR3 region: CASSSGTGVAEKLFF. The CDR3 nucleotides read TGTGCCAGCAGCTCCGGGACAGGGGTGGCTGAAAAACTGTTTTTT.

The J gene is TRBJ1-1, the V gene TRBV29-1; perhaps TRBD1 as D (6 bases). V gave up 4 bases and J gave up 5 bases, with 14 bases separating them. The CDR3 totals 13 residues. The germline V gene encodes CDR1 SQVTM and CDR2 ANQGSEA. As DNA, the CDR3 is TGCAGCGTTGCCCGGGACACGGTGACTGAAGCTTTCTTT. This gives the protein CSVARDTVTEAFF.

This chain connects TRBV2 to TRBJ1-1; no definite D call. This CDR3 is 11 amino acids long. V was cut by 5 bases and J by 3 bases, with 4 bases left in between. The V gene's germline CDR1 is SNHLY and CDR2 FYNNEI. CDR3 sequence (DNA): TGTGCCAGCAGTCCCTACACTGAAGCTTTCTTT. Protein product: CASSPYTEAFF.

This clone was seen a single time. This chain uses TRBV9 with TRBJ2-7; D not certain. The V end lost 4 bases, the J end lost 0 bases, and 14 bases lay between the germline ends. From germline, CDR1 is SGDLS and CDR2 YYNGEE. This CDR3 is 15 amino acids long. CDR3 in amino acids: CASSLTDTFSYEQYF. The CDR3 region has the DNA TGTGCCAGCAGCCTCACTGACACCTTCTCCTACGAGCAGTACTTC.

The chain has TRBV11-3 and TRBJ2-1; 9 nucleotides align to TRBD1. V dropped 3 bases and J dropped 2; count of bases not matched to a gene: 8. Germline V lookup: CDR1 SGHNT, CDR2 YENEEA. The CDR3 has 17 residues. CDR3 coding DNA: TGTGCCAGCAGCTTGATGGGACAGGGTGTCGCCTACAATGAGCAGTTCTTC. Translation: CASSLMGQGVAYNEQFF.

This clone was seen just once. This sequence joins TRBV6-1 and TRBJ2-1; maybe TRBD1 (6 bases). The germline V and J ends were trimmed by 0 bases and 9 bases, with 12 bases remaining between them. Germline CDR1 MNHNS, CDR2 SASEGT. The CDR3 length is 14 residues. CDR3 residues: CASSEARQAREQFF. The CDR3 DNA is TGTGCCAGCAGTGAAGCTAGACAGGCGCGTGAGCAGTTCTTC.

The chain recombines TRBV4-1 with TRBJ2-7; no reliable D call. The CDR3 covers 15 residues. Germline lookup yields CDR1 MGHRA and CDR2 YSYEKL. V shed 1 base and J shed 0 bases, with 10 bases lying between them. CDR3 sequence: CASSQGPGHSYEQYF. In DNA form, the CDR3 reads TGCGCCAGCAGCCAAGGTCCGGGCCACTCCTACGAGCAGTACTTC.

The V and J genes are TRBV28 and TRBJ2-1; the match to TRBD2 covers 9 bases. Trimming at V came to 5 bases and at J to 6 bases, leaving 8 bases not matched to a gene. CDR3 length: 15 amino acids. Per germline, CDR1 MDHEN and CDR2 SYDVKM. The CDR3 loop is CASSEYGGRANEQFF. As DNA, the CDR3 is TGTGCCAGCAGTGAGTACGGCGGGAGGGCCAATGAGCAGTTCTTC.

This clone was detected a few times. The chain links TRBV19 to TRBJ1-5, with 8 bases matching TRBD1. Germline CDR1 reads LNHDA; CDR2 reads SQIVND (reference sequence). There are 13 residues in the CDR3. Trimming removed 3 bases from V and 6 bases from J; junction bases left unmatched: 1. CDR3 coding DNA: TGTGCCAGTAGTATCAGGGGGCTTCAGCCCCAGCATTTT. Amino acids: CASSIRGLQPQHF.

This clone was picked up a small number of times. The chain has TRBV30 and TRBJ2-3; weak D call: TRBD2 (5 bases). Germline V gene sequence: CDR1 GTSNPN, CDR2 SVGIG (reference sequence). This CDR3 spans 14 amino acids. V was pared by 4 bases and J by 1 base, with 12 bases between. The CDR3 reads CAWMGGLGTDTQYF. DNA of the CDR3: TGTGCCTGGATGGGCGGGTTGGGCACAGATACGCAGTATTTT.

This chain joins TRBV30 and TRBJ2-7; D call uncertain. This CDR3 contains 12 residues. CDR1 is GTSNPN and CDR2 is SVGIG in the germline V gene (reference sequence). With 5 bases removed from V and 0 bases from J, the gap between germline ends came to 8 bases. The CDR3 loop is CAWDESSYEQYF. Here the CDR3 DNA reads TGTGCCTGGGACGAAAGCTCCTACGAGCAGTACTTC.

The chain links TRBV6-5 to TRBJ2-7; 7 bases map to TRBD1. This CDR3 is 15 amino acids long. Germline values: CDR1 MNHEY, CDR2 SVGAGI. The J segment lost 0 bases and the V segment lost 1 base, leaving 3 bases of the junction unmatched. CDR3 sequence (DNA): TGTGCCAGCAGTTACTTGGACAGGAACTCCTACGAGCAGTACTTC. Amino acid sequence: CASSYLDRNSYEQYF.

J is TRBJ1-5 and V is TRBV19, with D maybe TRBD1 (6 bases). CDR3 length: 16 amino acids. The ends were cut back, 6 bases at V and 0 bases at J, with 15 bases in the middle. Germline CDR1 and CDR2: LNHDA and SQIVND (reference sequence). CDR3 amino acids: CASRGPGTSSNQPQHF. DNA of the CDR3: TGTGCCAGTAGAGGGCCCGGGACATCTAGCAATCAGCCCCAGCATTTT.

This clone has only one observation. The genes are TRBV9 and TRBJ2-5; TRBD2 agrees at 12 bases. V lost 3 bases and J lost 5; bases outside the gene matches: 2. Germline V gene data show CDR1 as SGDLS and CDR2 as YYNGEE. This CDR3 region has 14 residues. CDR3: CASSAGTSGETQYF. The CDR3 nucleotides read TGTGCCAGCAGCGCCGGGACTAGCGGGGAGACCCAGTACTTC.

J is TRBJ1-2 and V is TRBV12-3 or TRBV12-4; TRBD1 might be the D (5 bases). Deletions cut 6 bases from V and 1 base from J, with 6 bases between. CDR3 length equals 12 residues. The CDR3 nucleotides are TGTGCCAGCAGCGACAGTAACTATGGCTACACCTTC. Its protein product is CASSDSNYGYTF.

This chain joins TRBV5-1 and TRBJ1-5; D uncertain. This CDR3 spans 13 amino acids. V lost 0 bases and J 7 bases, leaving 8 bases between the germline ends. The germline gives CDR1 SGHRS, CDR2 YFSETQ. The CDR3 DNA sequence: TGCGCCAGCAGCTTGGATCAGGAGCAGCCCCAGCATTTT. Residues: CASSLDQEQPQHF.

This sequence joins TRBV27 and TRBJ1-2; D remains unclear. The germline gives CDR1 MNHEY, CDR2 SMNVEV (reference sequence). This CDR3 has 13 residues. The V end was cut by 4 bases, the J end by 8 bases, with 14 bases between. The CDR3 region is CASSSGLGEGYTF. The DNA for the CDR3 is TGTGCCAGCAGTTCGGGGTTAGGTGAGGGCTACACCTTC.

The gene calls are TRBV6-5 and TRBJ2-5; D is unclear. Germline V gives CDR1 MNHEY, CDR2 SVGAGI. CDR3 length: 14 amino acids. The germline V and J ends were trimmed by 7 bases and 7 bases, with 19 bases remaining between them. CDR3 loop: CASTYANDLGTQYF. CDR3 sequence (DNA): TGTGCCAGCACCTACGCTAACGATCTGGGGACCCAGTACTTC.